This TCR beta chain was identified during a study of PD-1 blockade in classical Hodgkin lymphoma. Method: immunoSEQ multiplex PCR; TCRdb's copy keeps in-frame clones and lacks some. This sample has around 27,000 clones, with 70% to 90% found just once. The sample's time point: newly diagnosed, previously untreated cHL patient sample. Magnetic negative selection was used to purify CD4+ T cells from PBMCs that had been thawed. The CDR3 has 14 residues. Germline-derived CDR1 and CDR2 are MDHEN and SYDVKM. V trimming: 8 bases; J trimming: 5 bases; junction bases outside the gene matches: 7. The clonotype originates from a human donor with classical Hodgkin lymphoma. The sample comprised CD4+ T cells from blood. The chain employs TRBV28 and TRBJ2-2, with TRBD1 identical over 8 bases. The CDR3 loop is CASEQGVWTGELFF. As DNA, the CDR3 is TGTGCCAGCGAACAGGGGGTATGGACCGGGGAGCTGTTTTTT. Filled out from reference TRBV28 and TRBJ2-2, the complete variable domain reads DVKVTQSSRYLVKRTGEKVFLECVQDMDHENMFWYRQDPGLGLRLIYFSYDVKMKEKGDIPEGYSVSREKKERFSLILESASTNQTSMYLCASEQGVWTGELFFGEGSRLTVL.